This section outlines one T cell receptor (beta chain) sequence together with its context. These data originate in a study of blood T cell repertoires in COVID-19. Overall study context: Some COVID-19 samples were acute and others convalescent; all came from the United States, Italy and Spain. T cells, B-cell-depleted T cells, or PBMCs supplied cDNA or gDNA.

In the original processing: Nucleated cell counts were estimated from reference gene primer amplification. Assay used: immunoSEQ multiplex PCR; TCRdb lists only in-frame clones, some missing. The V and J calls and clone size come from that table; D and trimming were worked out from the DNA. Of about 140,000 clones listed, approximately 88% were seen once; the top ten hold 25% to 30%. Germline CDR1 reads SGDLS; CDR2 reads YYNGEE. The V gene end was trimmed by 1 base and the J gene end by 1 base; junction bases not matched to a gene: 1. The CDR3 runs 14 residues. The chain joins TRBV9 to TRBJ2-5, with TRBD1 matching 7 bases. The specimen was peripheral blood. The receptor was isolated from a human donor in a cohort sampled during active COVID-19. The CDR3 sequence: CASSVRDSQETQYF. The CDR3 bases are TGTGCCAGCAGCGTAAGGGACAGCCAAGAGACCCAGTACTTC.